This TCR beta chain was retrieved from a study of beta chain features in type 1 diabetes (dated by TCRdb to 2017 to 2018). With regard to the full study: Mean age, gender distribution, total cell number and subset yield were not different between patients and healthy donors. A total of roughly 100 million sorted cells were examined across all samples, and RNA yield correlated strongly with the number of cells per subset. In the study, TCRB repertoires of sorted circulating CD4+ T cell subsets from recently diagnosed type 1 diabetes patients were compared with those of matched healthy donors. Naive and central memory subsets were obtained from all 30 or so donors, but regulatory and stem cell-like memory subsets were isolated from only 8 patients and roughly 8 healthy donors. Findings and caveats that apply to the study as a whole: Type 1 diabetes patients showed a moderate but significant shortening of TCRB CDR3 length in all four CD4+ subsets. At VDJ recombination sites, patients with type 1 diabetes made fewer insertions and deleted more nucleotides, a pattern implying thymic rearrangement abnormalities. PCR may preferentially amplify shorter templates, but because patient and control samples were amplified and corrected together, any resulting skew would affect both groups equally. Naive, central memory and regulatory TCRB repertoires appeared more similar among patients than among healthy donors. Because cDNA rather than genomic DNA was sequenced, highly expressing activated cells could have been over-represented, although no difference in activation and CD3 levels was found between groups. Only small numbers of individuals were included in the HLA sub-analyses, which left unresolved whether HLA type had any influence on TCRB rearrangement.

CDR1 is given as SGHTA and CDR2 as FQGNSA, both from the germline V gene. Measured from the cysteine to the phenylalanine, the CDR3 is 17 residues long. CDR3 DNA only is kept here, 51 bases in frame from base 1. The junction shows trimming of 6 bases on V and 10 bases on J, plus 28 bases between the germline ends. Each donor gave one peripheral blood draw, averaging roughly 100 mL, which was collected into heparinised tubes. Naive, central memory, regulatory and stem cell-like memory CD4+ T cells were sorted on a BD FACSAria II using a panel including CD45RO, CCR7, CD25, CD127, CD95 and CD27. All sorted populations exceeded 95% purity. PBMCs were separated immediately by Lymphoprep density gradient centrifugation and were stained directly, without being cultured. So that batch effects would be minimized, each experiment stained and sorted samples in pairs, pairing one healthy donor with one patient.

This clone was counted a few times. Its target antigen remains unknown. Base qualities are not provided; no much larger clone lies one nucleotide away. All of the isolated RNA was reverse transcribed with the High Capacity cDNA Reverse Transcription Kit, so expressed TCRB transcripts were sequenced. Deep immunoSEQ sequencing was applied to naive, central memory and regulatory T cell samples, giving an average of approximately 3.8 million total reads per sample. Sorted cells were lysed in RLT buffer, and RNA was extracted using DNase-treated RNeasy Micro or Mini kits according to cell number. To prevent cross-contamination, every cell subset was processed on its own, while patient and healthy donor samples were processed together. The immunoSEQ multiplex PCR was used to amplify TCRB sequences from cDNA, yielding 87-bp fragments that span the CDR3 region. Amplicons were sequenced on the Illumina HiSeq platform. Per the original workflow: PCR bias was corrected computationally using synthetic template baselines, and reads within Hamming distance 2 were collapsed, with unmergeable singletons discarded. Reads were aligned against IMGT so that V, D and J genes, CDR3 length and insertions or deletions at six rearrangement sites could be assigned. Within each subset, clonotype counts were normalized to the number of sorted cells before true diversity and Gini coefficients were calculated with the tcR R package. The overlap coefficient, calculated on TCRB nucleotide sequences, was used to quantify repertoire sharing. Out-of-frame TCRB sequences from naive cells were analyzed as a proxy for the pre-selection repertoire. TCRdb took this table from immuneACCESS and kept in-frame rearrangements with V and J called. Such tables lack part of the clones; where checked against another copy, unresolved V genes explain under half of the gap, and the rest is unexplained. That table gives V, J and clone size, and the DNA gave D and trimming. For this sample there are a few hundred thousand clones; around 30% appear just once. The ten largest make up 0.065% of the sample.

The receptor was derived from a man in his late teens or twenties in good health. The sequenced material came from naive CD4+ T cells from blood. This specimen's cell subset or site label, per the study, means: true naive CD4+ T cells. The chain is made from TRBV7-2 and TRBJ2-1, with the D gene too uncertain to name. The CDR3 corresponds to CASREDTVRVGSREQFF. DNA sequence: TGTGCCAGCAGAGAGGATACAGTAAGGGTCGGCTCTCGGGAGCAGTTCTTC.